Shown below are 20 T cell receptor beta chains from a single sample sequenced in a study of quantifying T cell responses using KT2 cells (dated by TCRdb to about 2017). In the study overall: RNA was DNase-treated and reverse transcribed with TCR alpha and beta constant-region primers, mostly using SuperScript III.

The method was UMI-ligation and nested PCR. Sequencing relied on an Illumina MiSeq. Using T4 RNA ligase 1, a single-stranded oligonucleotide bearing the Illumina SP2 sequence plus a UMI was ligated onto the 3' end of the cDNA. PCR1 was run for approximately 4 cycles (98 degrees C for 15 s, 69 degrees C for 30 s, 72 degrees C for 40 s), and an equimolar mix of RC1.1 and RC1.2, covering TRBC1 and TRBC2, was used as the beta primer. In-frame beta chains were kept once TCRdb had trimmed the public reads at Q25 with fastp and called clones with MiXCR. Every CDR3 protein is listed once, alongside the most common genes and DNA of its rows. This sample comprises tens of thousands of distinct CDR3 sequences, roughly 8% of them detected only once. Approximately 14% of the sample comes from the top ten. Source material: PBMCs spiked with cells of the T cell clone KT2. The receptors here all came from a human donor.

This sequence joins TRBV29-1 and TRBJ2-7, with D maybe TRBD1 (5 bases). CDR3 size: 12 residues. The germline V gene has CDR1 SQVTM and CDR2 ANQGSEA. V was clipped by 7 bases and J by 3 bases, with 13 bases between them. The CDR3, as DNA: TGCAGCGGCACATCAGACAGCTACGAGCAGTACTTC. This encodes CSGTSDSYEQYF.

This clonotype has a count of ten or more. In DNA form, the CDR3 reads TGTGCCAGCAGCCCCGGGGACTTAGCCTACAATGAGCAGTTCTTC. Its protein product is CASSPGDLAYNEQFF. The rearrangement joins TRBV9 to TRBJ2-1; D possibly corresponds to TRBD2 (6 bases). The CDR3 loop spans 15 amino acids. The germline V gene encodes CDR1 SGDLS and CDR2 YYNGEE. With 4 bases removed from V and 2 bases from J, the gap between germline ends came to 13 bases.

There are many counts of this clonotype. The chain uses TRBV7-2 and TRBJ2-3; D possibly corresponds to TRBD2 (5 bases). CDR3 length: 13 amino acids. Germline V gene sequence: CDR1 SGHTA, CDR2 FQGNSA. V gave up 1 base and J gave up 6 bases, with 8 bases separating them. CDR3 protein: CASSLDGVDTQYF. The CDR3 region has the DNA TGTGCCAGCAGCTTAGACGGGGTGGATACGCAGTATTTT. The whole variable domain, filled in from reference TRBV7-2 and TRBJ2-3, reads GAGVSQSPSNKVTEKGKDVELRCDPISGHTALYWYRQSLGQGLEFLIYFQGNSAPDKSGLPSDRFSAERTGGSVSTLTIQRTQQEDSAVYLCASSLDGVDTQYFGPGTRLTVL.

The table lists this clonotype with many counts. V usage is TRBV10-1 and J usage is TRBJ1-6; TRBD1 matches 8 bases. CDR1 is WNHNN, CDR2 SYGVQD, per germline (reference sequence). V was clipped by 9 bases and J by 8 bases; unmatched bases: 6. This CDR3 is 13 amino acids long. In DNA, the CDR3 is TGCGCCAGAACAAAACAGGGGGATTCACCCCTCCACTTT. Its translation is CARTKQGDSPLHF.

This clonotype was seen ten or more times. The rearrangement uses TRBV28 and TRBJ2-1, with D possibly being TRBD1 (6 bases). CDR3 length: 13 amino acids. V was pared by 5 bases and J by 7 bases, with 12 bases between. Per germline, CDR1 MDHEN and CDR2 SYDVKM. The CDR3 reads CASSLQGRNEQFF. CDR3 in DNA: TGTGCCAGCAGTCTACAGGGAAGGAATGAGCAGTTCTTC.

The chain has TRBV2 and TRBJ1-1; D perhaps matches TRBD1 (5 bases). V dropped 6 bases and J dropped 6 bases, with 20 bases sitting between them. The CDR3 totals 15 residues. Germline V gene sequence: CDR1 SNHLY, CDR2 FYNNEI. The CDR3 coding sequence is TGTGCCAGCAGCTTTGGAGGCGGGAGGGGCGCTGAAGCTTTCTTT. Its translation: CASSFGGGRGAEAFF.

This clonotype was recorded many times. The rearrangement joins TRBV20-1 to TRBJ1-1; D is unclear. Between the trimmed V and J ends, which lost 1 base and 1 base, there was a span of 10 bases. The CDR3 has 14 residues. The V gene's germline CDR1 is DFQATT and CDR2 SNEGSKA (reference sequence). DNA for the CDR3: TGCAGTGCTAGAGTTGCCGTGACGAACACTGAAGCTTTCTTT. Translated, it gives CSARVAVTNTEAFF.

This clonotype has ten or more counts. The chain recombines TRBV12-3 or TRBV12-4 with TRBJ1-2; D remains ambiguous. The V gene lost 1 base and the J gene lost 8 bases, with 8 bases spanning the gap. The CDR3 is 12 residues long. The CDR3 coding sequence is TGTGCCAGCAGTTTAGGGTCCGGGGGCTACACCTTC. This codes for CASSLGSGGYTF.

This clonotype came up many times. The J gene is TRBJ1-5, the V gene TRBV20-1, with 9 bases that match TRBD1. Germline V lookup: CDR1 DFQATT, CDR2 SNEGSKA (reference sequence). This CDR3 comprises 13 residues. V was pared by 3 bases and J by 7 bases, with 4 bases of the junction left unmatched. The CDR3 spells CSARGQGGQPQHF. The CDR3 nucleotides are TGCAGTGCTAGGGGACAGGGTGGGCAGCCCCAGCATTTT.

This clonotype has at least ten counts. The gene calls are TRBV20-1 and TRBJ2-1; D uncertain. The CDR3 has 13 amino acids. CDR1 and CDR2 from the germline V gene are DFQATT and SNEGSKA (reference sequence). Trimming removed 1 base from V and 2 bases from J, with 6 bases in between. CDR3 residues: CSARATAYNEQFF. DNA of the CDR3: TGCAGTGCTAGAGCAACAGCCTACAATGAGCAGTTCTTC.

This clonotype was recorded many times. The rearrangement joins TRBV12-3 or TRBV12-4 to TRBJ2-1; D possibly uses TRBD1 or TRBD2 (5 bases each). Trimming removed 3 bases from V and 6 bases from J, with 9 bases in between. CDR3 length: 13 amino acids. CDR3 sequence (DNA): TGTGCCAGCAGTTTTTGGGGGTCCAATGAGCAGTTCTTC. Its translation is CASSFWGSNEQFF.

The sample holds many counts of this clonotype. The chain has TRBV20-1 and TRBJ1-2, with 8 bases matching TRBD1. V dropped 6 bases and J dropped 2; count of bases not matched to a gene: 2. This CDR3 has 12 residues. Germline CDR1 and CDR2: DFQATT and SNEGSKA (reference sequence). CDR3 bases: TGCAGTGCGCGGACAGGGAACTATGGCTACACCTTC. It codes for CSARTGNYGYTF.

This clonotype was recorded at least ten times. This chain joins TRBV20-1 and TRBJ1-3; 8 nucleotides match TRBD1. The V and J ends lost 5 bases and 7 bases, in that order; junction bases with no gene match: 7. Germline CDR1 and CDR2: DFQATT and SNEGSKA (reference sequence). The CDR3 has 13 residues. This CDR3 is CSALDREGNTIYF. In DNA, the CDR3 is TGCAGTGCTTTGGACAGGGAGGGCAACACCATATATTTT.

Many counts were recorded for this clonotype. This chain uses TRBV5-1 with TRBJ1-1, with 9 bases lining up with TRBD1. CDR3 length: 15 amino acids. Germline CDR1 SGHRS, CDR2 YFSETQ. J was trimmed by 4 bases and V by 4 bases; bases with no gene match: 8. The CDR3 loop reads CASSPWDRDFTEAFF. The CDR3 DNA sequence: TGCGCCAGCAGCCCCTGGGACAGGGACTTCACTGAAGCTTTCTTT.

This clonotype has more than one count but fewer than ten. The J gene is TRBJ2-3, the V gene TRBV10-3; no clear D. CDR1 and CDR2 from the germline V gene are ENHRY and SYGVKD. The CDR3 covers 13 residues. V was shortened by 7 bases and J by 10 bases, with 18 bases between the two germline ends. The CDR3: CAIKPSGPSAQYF. CDR3 nucleotides: TGTGCCATCAAACCCTCAGGACCAAGCGCGCAGTATTTT.

Only a few counts were recorded for this clonotype. The chain employs TRBV29-1 and TRBJ1-2; maybe TRBD1 (5 bases). In germline, CDR1 is SQVTM, CDR2 ANQGSEA. This CDR3 region has 13 residues. V lost 0 bases, J lost 3 bases, and 8 bases lay in between. The CDR3 nucleotides are TGCAGCGTTGAAGATCGGGGGGACTATGGCTACACCTTC. Translation: CSVEDRGDYGYTF.

This clonotype was seen repeatedly, ten times or more. The chain combines TRBV12-3 or TRBV12-4 with TRBJ1-1; the D gene is possibly TRBD1 (5 bases). The CDR3 runs 14 residues. Trimming removed 3 bases at V and 7 bases at J, with 15 bases between. CDR3 amino acids: CASSFFGQGSEAFF. The CDR3 DNA is TGTGCCAGCAGTTTTTTTGGGCAGGGCAGTGAAGCTTTCTTT.

The chain carries TRBV12-3 or TRBV12-4 and TRBJ2-7; D is perhaps TRBD1 or TRBD2 (6 bases each). V was clipped by 7 bases and J by 2 bases, with 21 bases between them. CDR3 length equals 16 residues. The CDR3 loop reads CASMIIRSGATYEQYF. The CDR3, as DNA: TGTGCCAGCATGATCATCAGGTCGGGGGCGACCTACGAGCAGTACTTC.

This clonotype has ten or more counts. This chain connects TRBV12-5 to TRBJ1-5, with a weak D call TRBD1 (5 bases). Germline CDR1 LGHNT, CDR2 FRNRAP. This CDR3 is built from 15 residues. V lost 0 bases, J lost 4 bases, and 10 bases lay in between. The CDR3 reads CASGLVRGVNQPQHF. The CDR3 region has the DNA TGTGCTAGTGGTTTGGTACGGGGGGTAAATCAGCCCCAGCATTTT.

As regards this clonotype: A single base separates this from a much larger clone, so it may be a read error. V is TRBV5-4 and J is TRBJ1-2; D may be TRBD1 (6 bases). The CDR3 covers 16 residues. The germline CDR1 and CDR2 sequences are SGHNT and YYREEE (reference sequence). Written as DNA, the CDR3 is TGTGCCAGCAGCTTCGGGGGCGGGCCGGCTAACTATGGCTACAACTTC. Amino acids: CASSFGGGPANYGYNF.